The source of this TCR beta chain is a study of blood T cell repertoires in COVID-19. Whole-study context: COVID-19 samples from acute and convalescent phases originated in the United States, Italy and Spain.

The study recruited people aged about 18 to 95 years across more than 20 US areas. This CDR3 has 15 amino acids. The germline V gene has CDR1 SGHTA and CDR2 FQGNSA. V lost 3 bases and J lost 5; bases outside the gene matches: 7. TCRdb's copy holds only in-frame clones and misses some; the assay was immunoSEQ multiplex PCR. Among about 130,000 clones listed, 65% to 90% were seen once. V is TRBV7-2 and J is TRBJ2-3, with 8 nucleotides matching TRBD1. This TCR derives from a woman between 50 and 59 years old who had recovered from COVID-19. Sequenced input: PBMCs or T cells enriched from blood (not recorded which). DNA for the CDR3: TGTGCCAGCAGCTTCCCAGGGGGCTCAGGAGATACGCAGTATTTT. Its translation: CASSFPGGSGDTQYF.